These 27 T cell receptor beta chains were all obtained from the same sample, sequenced in a study of CD8 T cell repertoires and HIV-1 epitope variants. These receptors lack a known antigen. Using immunoSEQ multiplex PCR, the repertoire was profiled, and TCRdb retains in-frame clones only, with some absent. This sample has under 6,000 clones, with roughly 69% found just once. Sequencing used cultured CD8+ T cells derived from PBMCs. These receptors came from a male donor with HIV.

V gene TRBV4-3 combines with J gene TRBJ1-1; D is undetermined. Germline lookup yields CDR1 LGHNA and CDR2 YSLEER. The CDR3 has 14 residues. V was shortened by 1 base and J by 1 base, with 7 bases between the two germline ends. The CDR3 sequence is CASSQGGRNTEAFF. The CDR3 DNA follows: TGCGCCAGCAGCCAAGGAGGAAGGAACACTGAAGCTTTCTTT.

This chain's CDR3 is CASGPTGFHADTQYF. The CDR3 bases are TGTGCCAGCGGGCCAACAGGGTTTCACGCAGATACGCAGTATTTT. The chain couples TRBV28 to TRBJ2-3; TRBD1 is a possible D gene (6 bases). Germline V gene data show CDR1 as MDHEN and CDR2 as SYDVKM. CDR3 length equals 15 residues. Trimming took 8 bases from V and 4 from J, leaving 19 bases between them.

This clone appeared a single time. The V call is TRBV5-6, the J call TRBJ2-2, with 10 bases aligning to TRBD1. The CDR3 length is 15 residues. The germline V gene encodes CDR1 SGHDT and CDR2 YYEEEE. V lost 0 bases to trimming and J lost 6 bases; unmatched junction nucleotides: 2. The CDR3: CASSLVDRGSGELFF. CDR3 coding DNA: TGTGCCAGCAGCTTGGTGGACAGGGGGTCCGGGGAGCTGTTTTTT.

Remarks on this clone: Other DNA sequences in the same sample also yield this CDR3. The chain employs TRBV28 and TRBJ1-2, with TRBD1 as a possible D gene (6 bases). The CDR3 contains 20 residues. V lost 6 bases, J lost 1 base, and 30 bases lay in between. CDR1 is MDHEN, CDR2 SYDVKM, per germline. CDR3 in amino acids: CASSSTRPEKPDSHNYGYTF. In DNA form, the CDR3 reads TGTGCCAGCAGCTCCACCCGCCCTGAGAAACCGGACAGCCATAACTATGGCTACACCTTC.

About this clone: Sequence at one end of the junction differs from germline and may be a read error. V usage is TRBV19 and J usage is TRBJ2-7; D gene uncertain. The CDR3 covers 8 residues. Germline V gives CDR1 LNHDA, CDR2 SQIVND (reference sequence). The CDR3 loop is CASSMQDF. CDR3 sequence (DNA): TGTGCCAGTAGTATGCAGGACTTC.

V usage is TRBV5-6 and J usage is TRBJ1-2; D is unclear. Germline V gene sequence: CDR1 SGHDT, CDR2 YYEEEE. The CDR3 length is 13 residues. The V end lost 4 bases, the J end lost 4 bases, and 11 bases lay between the germline ends. CDR3 sequence: CASSEGPLYGYTF. The DNA of the CDR3 is TGTGCCAGCAGCGAAGGGCCTCTCTATGGCTACACCTTC. Combining the CDR3 with reference TRBV5-6 and TRBJ1-2 gives the whole variable domain DAGVTQSPTHLIKTRGQQVTLRCSPKSGHDTVSWYQQALGQGPQFIFQYYEEEERQRGNFPDRFSGHQFPNYSSELNVNALLLGDSALYLCASSEGPLYGYTFGSGTRLTVV.

This clone was seen just once. This sequence joins TRBV7-2 and TRBJ2-1, with a possible D match to TRBD2 (5 bases). The germline gives CDR1 SGHTA, CDR2 FQGNSA. The CDR3 sequence is 15 residues long. V lost 5 bases and J lost 0, with 11 bases in between. CDR3 DNA: TGTGCCAGCAGCCTGGACTTAGGCTCCTACAATGAGCAGTTCTTC. Its translation is CASSLDLGSYNEQFF.

The chain joins TRBV7-6 to TRBJ2-7; 9 bases align to TRBD1. The CDR3 is 13 amino acids. Germline CDR1 SGHVS, CDR2 FNYEAQ. Losses at the gene ends were 5 bases for V and 6 bases for J; bases not matched to a gene: 5. DNA of the CDR3: TGTGCCAGCAGCGCAGGGACAGGGAGCGAGCAGTACTTC. Its translation is CASSAGTGSEQYF. The whole variable domain, filled in from reference TRBV7-6 and TRBJ2-7, reads GAGVSQSPRYKVTKRGQDVALRCDPISGHVSLYWYRQALGQGPEFLTYFNYEAQQDKSGLPNDRFSAERPEGSISTLTIQRTEQRDSAMYRCASSAGTGSEQYFGPGTRLTVT.

This clone was detected a few times. This chain connects TRBV4-1 to TRBJ1-1, with a weak D call TRBD1 (5 bases). The V end lost 0 bases, the J end lost 3 bases, and 14 bases lay between the germline ends. Germline V gene sequence: CDR1 MGHRA, CDR2 YSYEKL. This CDR3 is 16 amino acids long. CDR3 bases: TGCGCCAGCAGCCAAGAGCCCTTGGACACCTACACTGAAGCTTTCTTT. Amino acids: CASSQEPLDTYTEAFF.

The chain combines TRBV30 with TRBJ1-5; D remains unclear. The ends were cut back, 0 bases at V and 8 bases at J, with 17 bases in the middle. The CDR3 sequence is 15 residues long. Per the germline V gene, CDR1 is GTSNPN and CDR2 is SVGIG (reference sequence). CDR3 protein: CAWSVGPSSWEPQHF. The CDR3 DNA reads TGTGCCTGGAGTGTAGGACCTTCTTCGTGGGAGCCCCAGCATTTT. The whole variable domain, filled in from reference TRBV30 and TRBJ1-5, reads SQTIHQWPATLVQPVGSPLSLECTVEGTSNPNLYWYRQAAGRGLQLLFYSVGIGQISSEVPQNLSASRPQDRQFILSSKKLLLSDSGFYLCAWSVGPSSWEPQHFGDGTRLSIL.

J is TRBJ2-7 and V is TRBV11-2; D ambiguous. Germline V gene sequence: CDR1 SGHAT, CDR2 FQNNGV. The V gene lost 1 base and the J gene lost 2 bases, with 12 bases spanning the gap. This CDR3 is 15 amino acids long. The CDR3 is CASSLGGQATYEQYF. CDR3 nucleotide sequence: TGTGCCAGCAGCTTAGGAGGTCAGGCTACCTACGAGCAGTACTTC. Combining the CDR3 with reference TRBV11-2 and TRBJ2-7 gives the whole variable domain EAGVAQSPRYKIIEKRQSVAFWCNPISGHATLYWYQQILGQGPKLLIQFQNNGVVDDSQLPKDRFSAERLKGVDSTLKIQPAKLEDSAVYLCASSLGGQATYEQYFGPGTRLTVT.

The rearrangement links TRBV27 to TRBJ2-7, with D possibly matching TRBD1 (6 bases). The CDR3 is 17 amino acids. Trimming removed 6 bases at V and 1 base at J, with 22 bases between. Germline V lookup: CDR1 MNHEY, CDR2 SMNVEV (reference sequence). CDR3 sequence: CASSAFFSGTPSYEQYF. The CDR3 coding sequence is TGTGCCAGCAGCGCGTTTTTCTCCGGGACACCTTCCTACGAGCAGTACTTC.

The gene calls are TRBV28 and TRBJ2-5, with 7 bases fitting TRBD2. The V gene end was trimmed by 3 bases and the J gene end by 4 bases; junction bases not matched to a gene: 23. This CDR3 is built from 20 residues. Germline CDR1 is MDHEN and CDR2 is SYDVKM. DNA for the CDR3: TGTGCCAGCAGTTTCCTCCCAGTTATCGCCGGGGCGGGGGAAGCAGAGACCCAGTACTTC. Protein: CASSFLPVIAGAGEAETQYF.

The chain couples TRBV7-9 to TRBJ2-5, with 8 bases that match TRBD2. Germline V gene data show CDR1 as SEHNR and CDR2 as FQNEAQ (reference sequence). The trim removed 1 base at V and 5 bases at J, leaving 15 bases unmatched. The CDR3 loop spans 18 amino acids. The CDR3 sequence: CASSLGDSAGVQWETQYF. DNA of the CDR3: TGTGCCAGCAGCTTAGGAGATTCAGCGGGAGTCCAATGGGAGACCCAGTACTTC.

The chain recombines TRBV4-1 with TRBJ2-7, with D unresolved. Trimming took 2 bases from V and 0 from J, leaving 11 bases between them. Per germline, CDR1 MGHRA and CDR2 YSYEKL. This CDR3 region has 15 residues. CDR3 sequence (DNA): TGCGCCAGCAGCCAACCCGGCTATATCTCCTACGAGCAGTACTTC. This codes for CASSQPGYISYEQYF.

The CDR3 sequence: CASSSAGGGDQPQHF. The CDR3 bases are TGTGCCAGCAGCTCGGCAGGGGGCGGAGATCAGCCCCAGCATTTT. This chain links TRBV7-9 with TRBJ1-5; TRBD1 agrees at 8 bases. The CDR3 totals 15 residues. Trimming at V came to 4 bases and at J to 5 bases, leaving 7 bases not matched to a gene. CDR1 is SEHNR and CDR2 is FQNEAQ in the germline V gene (reference sequence). The variable domain in full, completed from reference TRBV7-9 and TRBJ1-5, reads DTGVSQNPRHKITKRGQNVTFRCDPISEHNRLYWYRQTLGQGPEFLTYFQNEAQLEKSRLLSDRFSAERPKGSFSTLEIQRTEQGDSAMYLCASSSAGGGDQPQHFGDGTRLSIL.

V usage is TRBV4-1 and J usage is TRBJ2-7; the D gene could be TRBD1 or TRBD2 (5 bases each). This CDR3 spans 12 amino acids. V was shortened by 3 bases and J by 7 bases, with 10 bases between the two germline ends. Germline values: CDR1 MGHRA, CDR2 YSYEKL. DNA of the CDR3: TGCGCCAGCAGCCAGGGGACGGCAGAGCAGTACTTC. Protein sequence: CASSQGTAEQYF.

The chain recombines TRBV27 with TRBJ1-1, with D possibly being TRBD1 (5 bases). Per germline, CDR1 MNHEY and CDR2 SMNVEV (reference sequence). This CDR3 contains 13 residues. Trimming left V 8 bases short and J 4 bases short, with 14 bases between. In DNA, the CDR3 is TGTGCCAGCCGCGGGGGGTGGGGCACTGAAGCTTTCTTT. Translating gives CASRGGWGTEAFF.

The chain uses TRBV27 and TRBJ2-7; D is unclear. The germline V gene encodes CDR1 MNHEY and CDR2 SMNVEV (reference sequence). V gave up 3 bases and J gave up 0 bases, with 9 bases separating them. The CDR3 contains 14 residues. DNA for the CDR3: TGTGCCAGCAGTTTTGGGCCCAGCTCCTACGAGCAGTACTTC. It codes for CASSFGPSSYEQYF.

V usage is TRBV7-9 and J usage is TRBJ2-7; D ambiguous. Germline loops: CDR1 SEHNR, CDR2 FQNEAQ (reference sequence). V was cut by 3 bases and J by 2 bases, with 8 bases left in between. The CDR3 sequence is 13 residues long. The CDR3 loop is CASSLAAAYEQYF. CDR3 bases: TGTGCCAGCAGCTTGGCGGCGGCCTACGAGCAGTACTTC.

The chain carries TRBV2 and TRBJ1-2, with D unclear. CDR1 and CDR2 from the germline V gene are SNHLY and FYNNEI. The V end was cut by 3 bases, the J end by 7 bases, with 12 bases between. The CDR3 contains 13 residues. The CDR3 loop is CASSDVPRRGYTF. The CDR3 DNA reads TGTGCCAGCAGTGACGTCCCCCGGCGTGGCTACACCTTC. The whole variable domain, remainder taken from reference TRBV2 and TRBJ1-2, is EPEVTQTPSHQVTQMGQEVILRCVPISNHLYFYWYRQILGQKVEFLVSFYNNEISEKSEIFDDQFSVERPDGSNFTLKIRSTKLEDSAMYFCASSDVPRRGYTFGSGTRLTVV.

The chain uses TRBV9 and TRBJ2-7, with D possibly being TRBD2 (5 bases). The V gene lost 0 bases and the J gene lost 3 bases, with 7 bases spanning the gap. CDR3 length: 13 residues. The germline V gene has CDR1 SGDLS and CDR2 YYNGEE. Written as DNA, the CDR3 is TGTGCCAGCAGCGTAGCGGAGGACTACGAGCAGTACTTC. Its protein product is CASSVAEDYEQYF. Complete variable domain (other parts from reference TRBV9 and TRBJ2-7): DSGVTQTPKHLITATGQRVTLRCSPRSGDLSVYWYQQSLDQGLQFLIQYYNGEERAKGNILERFSAQQFPDLHSELNLSSLELGDSALYFCASSVAEDYEQYFGPGTRLTVT.

The gene calls are TRBV28 and TRBJ1-6, with D maybe TRBD1 (5 bases). The CDR3 is 15 amino acids. Trimming stripped 1 base from V and 8 bases from J, with 12 bases between. From germline, CDR1 is MDHEN and CDR2 SYDVKM. The CDR3: CASSLSPDSDSPLHF. DNA of the CDR3: TGTGCCAGCAGTTTATCCCCTGACAGCGATTCACCCCTCCACTTT. The entire variable domain, with the rest obtained from reference TRBV28 and TRBJ1-6, is as follows: DVKVTQSSRYLVKRTGEKVFLECVQDMDHENMFWYRQDPGLGLRLIYFSYDVKMKEKGDIPEGYSVSREKKERFSLILESASTNQTSMYLCASSLSPDSDSPLHFGNGTRLTVT.

The chain links TRBV4-1 to TRBJ2-7; the match to TRBD1 covers 9 bases. The CDR3 is 14 residues long. Germline lookup yields CDR1 MGHRA and CDR2 YSYEKL. V lost 1 base, J lost 2 bases, and 0 bases stayed unmatched. The CDR3: CASSQGQGAYEQYF. Written as DNA, the CDR3 is TGCGCCAGCAGCCAAGGACAGGGGGCCTACGAGCAGTACTTC.

DNA of the CDR3: TGTGCCAGCAGCTTACTGGACGGATCCTACGAGCAGTACTTC. It encodes CASSLLDGSYEQYF. This chain joins TRBV7-6 and TRBJ2-7, with no clear D. V was cut by 2 bases and J by 1 base, with 9 bases left in between. Germline CDR1 and CDR2: SGHVS and FNYEAQ. This CDR3 region has 14 residues.

The chain carries TRBV7-9 and TRBJ2-5; no firm D call. Trimming cost V 5 bases and J 2 bases, with 12 bases left between them. CDR3 length: 14 amino acids. CDR1 and CDR2 (germline): SEHNR, FQNEAQ (reference sequence). In DNA form, the CDR3 reads TGTGCCAGCAGCGTCCCTTCTGGGCAAGAGACCCAGTACTTC. It specifies CASSVPSGQETQYF.

This clone has a single count. The chain employs TRBV5-1 and TRBJ1-2; 7 bases agree with TRBD1. V lost 4 bases, J lost 3 bases, and 12 bases stayed unmatched. Germline CDR1 and CDR2: SGHRS and YFSETQ. The CDR3 spans 16 residues. Written as DNA, the CDR3 is TGCGCCAGCAGCACAAACTTCGACAGGGCTGACTATGGCTACACCTTC. Protein: CASSTNFDRADYGYTF.